This T cell receptor (beta chain) was captured in a study of early T cells in non-severe SARS-CoV-2 infection. Unique molecular identifier tags were affixed to discrete cDNA molecules. TCRdb analysed the 5' RACE reads with MiXCR anew, one entry per CDR3 protein. In the table there are around 55,000 distinct CDR3 sequences, 14% to 15% of which are singletons. This clonotype was found a few times. The TCR sequence derives from an adult who was a healthcare worker with PCR-confirmed SARS-CoV-2 infection or an uninfected control (not recorded which). Sequencing used whole blood, obtained at baseline.

DNA of the CDR3: TGTGCCAGCTCCGGAGTGACGGGCGGGGAGCTGTTTTTT. It codes for CASSGVTGGELFF. The chain recombines TRBV5-5 with TRBJ2-2; D not resolved. The V and J ends lost 7 bases and 7 bases respectively, with 14 bases between them. CDR1 is SGHKS, CDR2 YYEKEE, per germline (reference sequence). There are 13 residues in the CDR3.